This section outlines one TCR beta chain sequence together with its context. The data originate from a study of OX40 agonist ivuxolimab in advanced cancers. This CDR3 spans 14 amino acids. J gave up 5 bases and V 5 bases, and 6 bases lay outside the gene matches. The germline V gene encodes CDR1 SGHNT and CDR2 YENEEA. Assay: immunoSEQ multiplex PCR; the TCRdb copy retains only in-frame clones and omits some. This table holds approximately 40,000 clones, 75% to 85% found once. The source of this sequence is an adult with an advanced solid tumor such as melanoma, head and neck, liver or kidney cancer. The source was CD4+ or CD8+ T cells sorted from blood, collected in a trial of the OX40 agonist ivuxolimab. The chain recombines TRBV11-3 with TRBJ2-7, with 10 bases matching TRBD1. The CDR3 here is CASSPGTGANEQYF. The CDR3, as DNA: TGTGCCAGCAGCCCCGGGACAGGGGCCAACGAGCAGTACTTC.